This T cell receptor beta chain originates from a study of shared clonotypes between healthy human individuals. Trimming at V came to 4 bases and at J to 7 bases, leaving 11 bases not matched to a gene. Germline V gene sequence: CDR1 MGHRA, CDR2 YSYEKL. This CDR3 spans 15 amino acids. As regards this clone: Antigen unknown.

Clones were read by immunoSEQ multiplex PCR, and TCRdb kept only the in-frame ones, dropping some. The sample holds millions of clones, over 85% seen once. Findings and limits, study-wide: Only a few donors were included, so the genetic and exposure-history diversity represented was limited. Estimated richness was generally greater in naive than memory subsets.

The sequenced sample was naive CD4+ T cells sorted from blood. Subset denoted: CD45RA+ positively selected. This receptor was obtained from a man between 18 and 29 years old in good health. This chain connects TRBV4-1 to TRBJ2-3; 7 bases agree with TRBD2. Here the CDR3 DNA reads TGCGCCAGCAGCCTCATGAGCGGGACTGCAAATACGCAGTATTTT. Translating it yields CASSLMSGTANTQYF.